A single sample gave rise to the 22 T cell receptor beta chains below, sequenced in a study of Graves' ophthalmopathy and Graves' hyperthyroidism. RNA transcripts served as template for amplifying TCR beta CDR3 sequences. HTBI primers were used in a first-round RT-PCR, which preceded a second-round multiplex PCR. From the multiplex PCR reads, TCRdb called clonotypes with MiXCR, one entry per CDR3 protein. This table holds around 400,000 distinct CDR3 sequences, around 21% found once. The source material was peripheral blood. Receptor source: a woman aged 18-29 years with stable Graves' hyperthyroidism.

This clonotype was picked up many times. This chain uses TRBV12-3 or TRBV12-4 with TRBJ1-1; the D is unclear. The germline V and J ends were trimmed by 3 bases and 0 bases, with 2 bases remaining between them. CDR3 length: 12 amino acids. The CDR3 DNA sequence: TGTGCCAGCAGTTTGGTGAACACTGAAGCTTTCTTT. The encoded protein is CASSLVNTEAFF.

The chain carries TRBV28 and TRBJ1-6; D gene ambiguous. V lost 1 base and J lost 8, with 12 bases in between. Germline V lookup: CDR1 MDHEN, CDR2 SYDVKM. The CDR3 is 15 amino acids. The CDR3 nucleotides read TGTGCCAGCAGTTTATCAGCGGATGGAGATTCACCCCTCCACTTT. It translates to CASSLSADGDSPLHF.

Many counts were recorded for this clonotype. The chain carries TRBV10-3 and TRBJ2-7; the D gene is possibly TRBD2 (6 bases). The V end was cut by 2 bases, the J end by 1 base, with 9 bases between. There are 14 residues in the CDR3. Germline V gene data show CDR1 as ENHRY and CDR2 as SYGVKD. CDR3 bases: TGTGCCATCAGTGAGACGACTAGGTCCTACGAGCAGTACTTC. Protein sequence: CAISETTRSYEQYF.

In this sample, this clonotype turned up many times. This sequence joins TRBV29-1 and TRBJ2-7; no firm D call. The CDR3 runs to 13 residues. Germline-derived CDR1 and CDR2 are SQVTM and ANQGSEA. V was trimmed by 4 bases and J by 6 bases, leaving 16 bases between them. CDR3: CSVGKGQDSEQYF. The CDR3 DNA follows: TGCAGCGTTGGGAAGGGCCAGGATTCCGAGCAGTACTTC.

This clonotype has ten or more counts. The V and J genes are TRBV7-2 and TRBJ1-2, with 7 bases fitting TRBD1. The CDR3 totals 15 residues. V shed 0 bases and J 2 bases; nucleotides not matched to a gene: 3. CDR1 SGHTA and CDR2 FQGNSA come from the germline V gene. CDR3 sequence reads: CASSLAPGGNYGYTF. CDR3 DNA sequence: TGTGCCAGCAGCTTAGCCCCAGGGGGAAACTATGGCTACACCTTC.

At least ten counts were recorded for this clonotype. The CDR3 coding sequence is TGTGCCAGCAGTAACGCTGGGGCCAACGTCCTGACTTTC. It encodes CASSNAGANVLTF. The chain joins TRBV6-2 or TRBV6-3 to TRBJ2-6; unclear D gene. CDR3 length: 13 residues. Per the germline V gene, CDR1 is MNHEY and CDR2 is SVGEGT. Trimming pared 5 bases from V and 2 bases from J, leaving 4 bases between.

This clonotype was counted only a few times. This chain connects TRBV11-3 to TRBJ2-2; no reliable D call. The CDR3 spans 12 residues. Germline CDR1 reads SGHNT; CDR2 reads YENEEA. Trimming shortened V by 7 bases and J by 0 bases, and 3 bases separated the two germline ends. In DNA, the CDR3 is TGTGCCAGCATCCCGAACACCGGGGAGCTGTTTTTT. Its translation is CASIPNTGELFF.

This clonotype was found many times. V usage is TRBV2 and J usage is TRBJ1-5; D remains ambiguous. The CDR3 runs to 13 residues. With 10 bases removed from V and 0 bases from J, the gap between germline ends came to 10 bases. Germline V gene lookup returns CDR1 SNHLY and CDR2 FYNNEI. This chain's CDR3 is CATRTDSNQPQHF. The CDR3 nucleotides read TGTGCCACACGGACGGATAGCAATCAGCCCCAGCATTTT.

This clonotype was recorded at least ten times. This rearrangement joins TRBV5-1 to TRBJ1-5, with unresolved D. Germline V gives CDR1 SGHRS, CDR2 YFSETQ. This CDR3 has 15 amino acids. Deletions cut 0 bases from V and 0 bases from J, with 7 bases between. CDR3 loop: CASSLAGVSNQPQHF. The CDR3, as DNA: TGCGCCAGCAGCTTGGCCGGGGTTAGCAATCAGCCCCAGCATTTT.

The chain combines TRBV6-1 with TRBJ2-6; D unclear. The CDR3 spans 15 residues. Trimming removed 4 bases at V and 0 bases at J, with 7 bases between. Germline V lookup: CDR1 MNHNS, CDR2 SASEGT. The CDR3 spells CASSGLSSGANVLTF. CDR3 in DNA: TGTGCCAGCAGTGGCTTAAGCTCTGGGGCCAACGTCCTGACTTTC.

A word on this clonotype: A much larger clone differs by one base, so this may be a read error. The V call is TRBV20-1, the J call TRBJ2-7; the D gene is possibly TRBD2 (5 bases). The CDR3 is 13 residues long. V dropped 5 bases and J dropped 4 bases, with 15 bases sitting between them. CDR1 is DFQATT, CDR2 SNEGSKA, per germline (reference sequence). CDR3 nucleotide sequence: TGCAGTGCTCTTAGCAATCGAGGGTACGAGCAGTACTTC. This encodes CSALSNRGYEQYF.

J is TRBJ1-5 and V is TRBV19, with D perhaps TRBD1 (5 bases). Per the germline V gene, CDR1 is LNHDA and CDR2 is SQIVND (reference sequence). V was trimmed by 9 bases and J by 1 base, leaving 16 bases between them. This CDR3 is 15 amino acids long. CDR3 sequence (DNA): TGTGCCAGCGAAACGGCGTGGGACAGCAATCAGCCCCAGCATTTT. Translation gives CASETAWDSNQPQHF.

This clonotype was picked up many times. The chain couples TRBV30 to TRBJ2-2, with D possibly TRBD1 on 5 matching bases. V was trimmed by 4 bases and J by 0 bases, leaving 9 bases between them. Germline lookup yields CDR1 GTSNPN and CDR2 SVGIG (reference sequence). The CDR3 is made up of 14 amino acids. In DNA form, the CDR3 reads TGTGCCTGGAAGGGGTCCGCGAACACCGGGGAGCTGTTTTTT. The encoded protein is CAWKGSANTGELFF.

This clonotype has ten or more counts. The rearrangement links TRBV7-8 to TRBJ2-7, with D perhaps assigned TRBD1 or TRBD2 (5 bases each). Germline CDR1 is SGHVS and CDR2 is FQNEAQ. The CDR3 extends over 14 amino acids. Trimming removed 4 bases at V and 4 bases at J, with 14 bases between. For the CDR3, the DNA is TGTGCCAGCAGCTCGGGACCGACGGCTTACGAGCAGTACTTC. It specifies CASSSGPTAYEQYF.

This clonotype was observed at least ten times. The rearrangement uses TRBV29-1 and TRBJ1-1; 7 nucleotides line up with TRBD1. Germline CDR1 reads SQVTM; CDR2 reads ANQGSEA. Trimming removed 7 bases from V and 1 base from J; junction bases left unmatched: 3. This CDR3 has 12 amino acids. CDR3 residues: CSGWDRNTEAFF. DNA of the CDR3: TGCAGCGGGTGGGACAGGAACACTGAAGCTTTCTTT.

This rearrangement joins TRBV4-1 to TRBJ2-7; 9 bases are shared with TRBD2. Germline CDR1 MGHRA, CDR2 YSYEKL. With 4 bases clipped from V and 6 bases from J, the junction kept 13 bases outside the gene matches. This CDR3 is 16 amino acids long. As DNA, the CDR3 is TGCGCCAGCAGCCCGCTCGGAGGGGCGGGGGGGCCCGAGCAGTACTTC. It specifies CASSPLGGAGGPEQYF.

There are many counts of this clonotype. This chain connects TRBV19 to TRBJ1-5; D ambiguous. Germline V gene sequence: CDR1 LNHDA, CDR2 SQIVND (reference sequence). Trimming pared 3 bases from V and 5 bases from J, leaving 8 bases between. The CDR3 extends over 13 amino acids. CDR3 amino acids: CASSISFYQPQHF. For the CDR3, the DNA is TGTGCCAGTAGTATTTCCTTTTATCAGCCCCAGCATTTT. The variable domain in full, with the rest retrieved from reference TRBV19 and TRBJ1-5, is DGGITQSPKYLFRKEGQNVTLSCEQNLNHDAMYWYRQDPGQGLRLIYYSQIVNDFQKGDIAEGYSVSREKKESFPLTVTSAQKNPTAFYLCASSISFYQPQHFGDGTRLSIL.

The chain employs TRBV20-1 and TRBJ2-3, with TRBD2 identical over 10 bases. The CDR3 is made up of 16 amino acids. Trimming removed 4 bases from V and 3 bases from J; junction bases left unmatched: 10. Germline CDR1 reads DFQATT; CDR2 reads SNEGSKA (reference sequence). The CDR3 DNA reads TGCAGTGCTATAAACTGGCTAGCGGGAGTTACAGATACGCAGTATTTT. Translation gives CSAINWLAGVTDTQYF.

To note about this clonotype: Compared with germline, one end of the junction differs, possibly owing to a read error. This chain links TRBV12-3 or TRBV12-4 with TRBJ1-5; 8 nucleotides agree with TRBD1. The CDR3 length is 14 residues. The CDR3 DNA sequence: TGTGCCAGCAGGACAGGGGTCATCAATCAGCCTCAGCATTTT. Translated, it gives CASRTGVINQPQHF.

On this clonotype itself: A read error is possible here, since a much larger clone lies one base away. This chain joins TRBV10-3 and TRBJ1-6, with unresolved D. In germline, CDR1 is ENHRY, CDR2 SYGVKD. This CDR3 spans 14 amino acids. The DNA of the CDR3 is TGTGCCATCTCCCCGGGAATAGGCAATTCACCCCCCCACTTT. Protein: CAISPGIGNSPPHF.

V is TRBV25-1 and J is TRBJ2-7; D is possibly TRBD2 (5 bases). CDR1 is MGHDK, CDR2 SYGVNS, per germline. Trimming pared 4 bases from V and 6 bases from J, leaving 13 bases between. The CDR3 runs 13 residues. The CDR3 region is CASSGYLASEQYF. CDR3 bases: TGTGCCAGCAGTGGGTATCTAGCATCCGAGCAGTACTTC.

This clonotype occurred a few times. An end of the junction does not agree with germline; a read error may underlie this. The chain joins TRBV6-1 to TRBJ2-4; 7 bases map to TRBD2. Germline CDR1 MNHNS, CDR2 SASEGT. CDR3 length equals 16 residues. The CDR3 nucleotides are TGTGCCAGCACCCCTTTCGCGGGAGCGGACAAAAACATTAAGTACTTC. The encoded protein is CASTPFAGADKNIKYF.